These 22 T cell receptor beta chains originate from one sample sequenced in a study of identical twins. MiXCR, applied by TCRdb to the 5' RACE reads, yields one record per CDR3 protein. The sample holds about 810,000 distinct CDR3 sequences, 9% to 15% seen once. The same sample was also studied in work on yellow fever vaccine responses in identical twins.

Sequencing was done on a sample of PBMCs. These receptors all stem from a woman between 18 and 29 years old in good health.

This clonotype was counted many times. This chain links TRBV5-1 with TRBJ2-3; the D gene is possibly TRBD2 (5 bases). The V end was cut by 4 bases, the J end by 4 bases, with 13 bases between. CDR1 and CDR2 from the germline V gene are SGHRS and YFSETQ. This CDR3 region has 14 residues. CDR3 loop: CASSVASPPDTQYF. The DNA of the CDR3 is TGCGCCAGCAGCGTCGCTAGCCCGCCAGATACGCAGTATTTT.

This clonotype was recorded many times. The chain employs TRBV20-1 and TRBJ2-5; D ambiguous. The length of the CDR3 is 12 residues. The V end lost 6 bases, the J end lost 5 bases, and 13 bases lay between the germline ends. CDR1 and CDR2 (germline): DFQATT, SNEGSKA (reference sequence). CDR3 protein: CSAPGSLETQYF. For the CDR3, the DNA is TGCAGTGCCCCCGGGTCCTTGGAGACCCAGTACTTC.

This clonotype was detected a few times. V usage is TRBV2 and J usage is TRBJ2-7; perhaps TRBD1 as D (5 bases). V dropped 5 bases and J dropped 0 bases, with 8 bases sitting between them. Germline lookup yields CDR1 SNHLY and CDR2 FYNNEI. This CDR3 contains 13 residues. CDR3 coding DNA: TGTGCCAGCAGTCGACAGAGCTCCTACGAGCAGTACGTC. Residues: CASSRQSSYEQYV.

This clonotype was detected only a few times. V and J are TRBV16 and TRBJ2-3; D call uncertain. Deletions cut 0 bases from V and 0 bases from J, with 10 bases between. Per the germline V gene, CDR1 is KGHSY and CDR2 is FQNENV. The CDR3 is 16 amino acids. For the CDR3, the DNA is TGTGCCAGCAGCCAATCGGAAAGCCGAAGCACAGATACGCAGTATTTT. This translates into CASSQSESRSTDTQYF.

This chain uses TRBV5-1 with TRBJ1-1; TRBD1 matches at 9 bases. The ends lost 0 bases at V and 4 bases at J; junction bases unmatched: 4. In germline, CDR1 is SGHRS, CDR2 YFSETQ. The CDR3 has 15 residues. The CDR3 here is CASSLAQTGGTEAFF. As DNA, the CDR3 is TGCGCCAGCAGCTTGGCCCAGACAGGGGGCACTGAAGCTTTCTTT.

This chain links TRBV6-6 with TRBJ2-7; D call uncertain. CDR1 and CDR2 (germline): MNHNY, SVGAGI (reference sequence). The CDR3 is made up of 11 amino acids. Trimming left V 8 bases short and J 2 bases short, with 7 bases between. The CDR3: CASSPTYEQYV. The CDR3 DNA is TGTGCCAGCTCCCCAACCTACGAGCAGTACGTC.

This clonotype was observed a handful of times. The genes are TRBV24-1 and TRBJ2-7, with 8 bases that match TRBD2. The CDR3 is 14 residues long. The germline V gene encodes CDR1 KGHDR and CDR2 SFDVKD. Trimming at V came to 4 bases and at J to 5 bases, leaving 6 bases not matched to a gene. The DNA of the CDR3 is TGTGCCACCAGTGACTCCGGGACTAGTGACGAGCAGTACTTC. Translated, it gives CATSDSGTSDEQYF.

The V and J genes are TRBV5-1 and TRBJ1-3, with D possibly being TRBD1 (5 bases). Trimming took off 4 bases at V and 8 bases at J, with 16 bases between the two ends. The germline gives CDR1 SGHRS, CDR2 YFSETQ. CDR3 length equals 14 residues. DNA for the CDR3: TGCGCCAGCAGCCCGGGACCCCGCGGGGACACCATATATTTT. It yields the protein CASSPGPRGDTIYF.

The J gene is TRBJ1-3, the V gene TRBV7-2; a possible D gene is TRBD1 (6 bases). Germline V gives CDR1 SGHTA, CDR2 FQGNSA. This CDR3 is 16 amino acids long. The V and J ends lost 1 base and 0 bases respectively, with 10 bases between them. The CDR3 region is CASSLVTGPSGNTIYF. The CDR3 coding sequence is TGTGCCAGCAGCTTAGTTACAGGGCCCTCTGGAAACACCATATATTTT.

The rearrangement joins TRBV12-3 or TRBV12-4 to TRBJ1-1, with D unresolved. V was shortened by 5 bases and J by 11 bases, with 15 bases between the two germline ends. CDR3 length: 12 residues. CDR3 sequence (DNA): TGTGCCAGCAGTCCTTACTACCGGCACGCTTTCTTT. It yields the protein CASSPYYRHAFF.

V gene TRBV6-5 combines with J gene TRBJ1-5, with a tentative D call TRBD1 (5 bases). The CDR3 spans 16 residues. From germline, CDR1 is MNHEY and CDR2 SVGAGI. The V gene lost 2 bases and the J gene lost 4 bases, with 15 bases spanning the gap. CDR3 protein: CASSYIGGSLNQPQHF. As DNA, the CDR3 is TGTGCCAGCAGTTACATTGGGGGGTCTCTTAATCAGCCCCAGCATTTT.

The chain links TRBV7-9 to TRBJ2-7; a possible D gene is TRBD2 (6 bases). CDR1 and CDR2 (germline): SEHNR, FQNEAQ (reference sequence). The length of the CDR3 is 15 residues. Trimming took 1 base from V and 3 from J, leaving 13 bases between them. The CDR3 DNA reads TGTGCCAGCAGCTTAGGGGGCGGGGCCGTCTACGAGCAGTACGTC. Protein product: CASSLGGGAVYEQYV.

In this sample, this clonotype turned up a few times. The V gene is TRBV2, the J gene TRBJ2-6; 7 nucleotides agree with TRBD1. The V gene end was trimmed by 5 bases and the J gene end by 4 bases; junction bases not matched to a gene: 8. The CDR3 extends over 16 amino acids. Per the germline V gene, CDR1 is SNHLY and CDR2 is FYNNEI. The CDR3: CASSPQGGSGANVLTF. The DNA of the CDR3 is TGTGCCAGCAGTCCCCAAGGGGGCTCAGGGGCCAACGTCCTGACTTTC.

Here the CDR3 DNA reads TGCAGTGCTAGAGTTGACCCTACCCTGTTCTTC. Amino acid sequence: CSARVDPTLFF. The chain uses TRBV20-1 and TRBJ2-1; no clear D. The germline CDR1 and CDR2 sequences are DFQATT and SNEGSKA (reference sequence). Trimming left V 1 base short and J 15 bases short, with 13 bases between. There are 11 residues in the CDR3.

This chain connects TRBV9 to TRBJ2-7; weak D call: TRBD1 (6 bases). Germline CDR1 and CDR2: SGDLS and YYNGEE. V was clipped by 3 bases and J by 2 bases, with 12 bases between them. CDR3 length equals 14 residues. Written as DNA, the CDR3 is TGTGCCAGCAGCGCTAACAGGGACCCCTACGAGCAGTACTTC. Translation: CASSANRDPYEQYF. The full variable domain, completed using reference TRBV9 and TRBJ2-7, is DSGVTQTPKHLITATGQRVTLRCSPRSGDLSVYWYQQSLDQGLQFLIQYYNGEERAKGNILERFSAQQFPDLHSELNLSSLELGDSALYFCASSANRDPYEQYFGPGTRLTVT.

V is TRBV12-3 or TRBV12-4 and J is TRBJ2-1, with a possible D match to TRBD2 (5 bases). Between the trimmed V and J ends, which lost 6 bases and 0 bases, there was a span of 12 bases. The CDR3 length is 15 residues. CDR3: CASSLAQSSYNEQFF. In DNA form, the CDR3 reads TGTGCCAGCAGCCTAGCACAGAGCTCCTACAATGAGCAGTTCTTC.

This chain connects TRBV6-1 to TRBJ2-7; a weak D match, TRBD2 (6 bases). With 7 bases removed from V and 4 bases from J, the gap between germline ends came to 17 bases. The CDR3 is 14 amino acids. The V gene's germline CDR1 is MNHNS and CDR2 SASEGT. The CDR3 is CASTMDGRKYEQYF. For the CDR3, the DNA is TGTGCCAGCACCATGGACGGGAGAAAATACGAGCAGTACTTC.

V and J are TRBV24-1 and TRBJ2-5; possible D gene TRBD2, 6 bases. The V end lost 0 bases, the J end lost 5 bases, and 9 bases lay between the germline ends. Germline V gene sequence: CDR1 KGHDR, CDR2 SFDVKD. CDR3 length equals 14 residues. The chain's CDR3 is CATSDLTGEETQYF. Here the CDR3 DNA reads TGTGCCACCAGTGATTTGACGGGGGAGGAGACCCAGTACTTC.

In this sample, this clonotype turned up many times. The V and J genes are TRBV29-1 and TRBJ1-2; possible D gene TRBD1, 5 bases. V was trimmed by 3 bases and J by 8 bases, leaving 16 bases between them. Germline values: CDR1 SQVTM, CDR2 ANQGSEA. The CDR3 extends over 13 amino acids. CDR3 in amino acids: CSVDQQGVGGYTF. The CDR3 DNA reads TGCAGCGTTGATCAGCAGGGAGTAGGCGGCTACACCTTC.

The chain recombines TRBV7-7 with TRBJ2-1; a weak D match, TRBD2 (6 bases). V was trimmed by 4 bases and J by 3 bases, leaving 10 bases between them. Germline loops: CDR1 SSHAT, CDR2 FNYEAQ (reference sequence). The CDR3 is 14 residues long. CDR3 loop: CASSYGGNYNEQFF. The CDR3 DNA reads as TGTGCCAGCAGCTACGGGGGAAACTACAATGAGCAGTTCTTC.

This clonotype was detected a few times. The V and J genes are TRBV14 and TRBJ2-5; tentative D call: TRBD1 (7 bases). V was pared by 5 bases and J by 2 bases, with 15 bases between. Germline CDR1 SGHDN, CDR2 FVKESK. The CDR3 extends over 15 amino acids. The CDR3: CASSAGGTVQETQYF. In nucleotides, the CDR3 is TGTGCCAGCAGCGCAGGAGGGACAGTACAAGAGACCCAGTACTTC.

This clonotype was seen many times. The V gene is TRBV7-9, the J gene TRBJ2-3; 15 nucleotides match TRBD2. The CDR3 runs to 17 residues. Trimming at V came to 3 bases and at J to 6 bases, leaving 7 bases not matched to a gene. Germline-derived CDR1 and CDR2 are SEHNR and FQNEAQ (reference sequence). CDR3 loop: CASSFGTSGGSRDTQYF. CDR3 bases: TGTGCCAGCAGCTTCGGGACTAGCGGGGGGTCCCGTGATACGCAGTATTTT.